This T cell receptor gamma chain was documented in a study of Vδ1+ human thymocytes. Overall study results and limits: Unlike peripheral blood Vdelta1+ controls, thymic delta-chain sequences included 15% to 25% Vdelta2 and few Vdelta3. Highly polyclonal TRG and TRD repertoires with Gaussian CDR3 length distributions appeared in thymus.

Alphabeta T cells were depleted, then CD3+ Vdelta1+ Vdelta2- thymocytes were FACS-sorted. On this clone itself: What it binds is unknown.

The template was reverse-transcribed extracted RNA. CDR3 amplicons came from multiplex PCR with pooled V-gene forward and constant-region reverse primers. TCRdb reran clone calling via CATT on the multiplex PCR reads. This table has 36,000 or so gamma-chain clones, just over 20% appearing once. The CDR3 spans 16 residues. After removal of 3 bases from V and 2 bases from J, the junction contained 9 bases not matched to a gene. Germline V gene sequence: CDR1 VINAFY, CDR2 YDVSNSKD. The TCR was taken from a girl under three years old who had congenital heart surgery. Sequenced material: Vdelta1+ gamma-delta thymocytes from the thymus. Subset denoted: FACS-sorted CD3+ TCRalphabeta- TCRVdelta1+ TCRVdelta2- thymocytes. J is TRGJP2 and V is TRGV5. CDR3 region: CATWDERRSSDWIKTF. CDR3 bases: TGTGCCACCTGGGACGAGCGACGGAGTAGTGATTGGATCAAGACGTTT.